This T cell receptor beta chain was sequenced during a study of T cell clonotyping in hematopoietic cell transplantation. Study-level background: Recipient samples before transplant were obtained post-cytoreduction. The study, taken as a whole, reports: Pathologically expanded recipient clonotypes increased progressively from day 30 to day 180 as diversity fell.

A note on this clone: Its cognate antigen is unknown.

The time point is: recipient sample about 28 days before transplant, after cytoreduction. The data were produced by immunoSEQ multiplex PCR, yet TCRdb's version contains in-frame clones alone and is incomplete. The sample lists more than 70,000 clones, around 96% occurring once. This material consisted of peripheral blood mononuclear cells, taken before stem cell transplant. The origin of this receptor is a woman between 50 and 59 years old with acute myeloid leukemia. Some clones in this sample may be carry-over from other donors' samples.

This chain's CDR3 is CSVITGGSNQPQHF. The CDR3 DNA reads TGCAGCGTGATAACAGGGGGTAGCAATCAGCCCCAGCATTTT. The chain links TRBV29-1 to TRBJ1-5, with TRBD1 matching 8 bases. The CDR3 runs 14 residues. V was clipped by 6 bases and J by 0 bases; unmatched bases: 4. Germline CDR1 and CDR2: SQVTM and ANQGSEA. The full variable domain, rest sourced from reference TRBV29-1 and TRBJ1-5, is SAVISQKPSRDICQRGTSLTIQCQVDSQVTMMFWYRQQPGQSLTLIATANQGSEATYESGFVIDKFPISRPNLTFSTLTVSNMSPEDSSIYLCSVITGGSNQPQHFGDGTRLSIL.